This TCR beta chain was recovered during a study of early T cells in non-severe SARS-CoV-2 infection. V dropped 4 bases and J dropped 2 bases, with 13 bases sitting between them. CDR3 size: 15 residues. Germline-derived CDR1 and CDR2 are SGDLS and YYNGEE. TCRdb re-analysed the 5' RACE reads in MiXCR, keeping a single row per CDR3 protein. The sample carries roughly 83,000 distinct CDR3 sequences, more than 9% recorded once. The specimen comprised whole blood, sampled at baseline. The TCR comes from an adult who was a healthcare worker with PCR-confirmed SARS-CoV-2 infection or an uninfected control (not recorded which). The rearrangement uses TRBV9 and TRBJ2-1; the D is unclear. CDR3 sequence: CASSQMGGPYNEQFF. CDR3 nucleotides: TGTGCCAGCAGCCAAATGGGCGGACCCTACAATGAGCAGTTCTTC.